This T cell receptor beta chain derives from a study of Graves' ophthalmopathy and Graves' hyperthyroidism. This clonotype was observed a handful of times. Its antigen is unknown. Germline V CDR1 and CDR2: SGHDT, YYEEEE. V was pared by 3 bases and J by 7 bases, with 20 bases between. The length of the CDR3 is 16 residues. Investigators amplified TCR beta CDR3 regions from RNA transcripts. The first-round RT-PCR employed HTBI primers together with the Qiagen OneStep RT-PCR kit. A multiplex PCR was then performed as the second round. TCRdb reprocessed the multiplex PCR reads via MiXCR and lists one record per CDR3 protein. The sample lists about 740,000 distinct CDR3 sequences; 35% to 50% were seen once. Overall study findings and caveats: Discriminating ophthalmopathy from stable hyperthyroidism, a 13-signature model attained a sensitivity of about 88% and a specificity of around 83%. Also, most clonotypes expanded in the thyroid above 0.001 frequency appeared in blood. Progression of ophthalmopathy was predicted by the model with around 70% sensitivity and around 72% specificity.

This TCR was recovered from an adult man with Graves' ophthalmopathy. The chain combines TRBV5-6 with TRBJ1-5, with a possible D match to TRBD1 (6 bases). The sequenced material came from peripheral blood. The CDR3 nucleotides are TGTGCCAGCAGCTCATCCACGGGACATCGGGGACAGCCCCAGCATTTT. Its protein is CASSSSTGHRGQPQHF. The full variable domain, rest sourced from reference TRBV5-6 and TRBJ1-5, is DAGVTQSPTHLIKTRGQQVTLRCSPKSGHDTVSWYQQALGQGPQFIFQYYEEEERQRGNFPDRFSGHQFPNYSSELNVNALLLGDSALYLCASSSSTGHRGQPQHFGDGTRLSIL.